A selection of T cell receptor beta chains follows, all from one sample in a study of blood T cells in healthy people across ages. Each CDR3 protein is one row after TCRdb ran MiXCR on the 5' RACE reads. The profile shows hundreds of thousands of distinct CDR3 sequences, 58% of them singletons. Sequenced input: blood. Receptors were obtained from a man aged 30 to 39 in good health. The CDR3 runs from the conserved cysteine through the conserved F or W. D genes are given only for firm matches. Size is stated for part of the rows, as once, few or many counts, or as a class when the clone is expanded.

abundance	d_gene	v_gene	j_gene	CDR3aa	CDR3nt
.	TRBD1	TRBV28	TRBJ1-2	CASSLRTGTYTF	TGTGCCAGCAGTCTGCGGACAGGGACTTACACCTTC
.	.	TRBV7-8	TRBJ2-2	CASSLTGAANTGELFF	TGTGCCAGCAGCTTAACGGGGGCAGCGAACACCGGGGAGCTGTTTTTT
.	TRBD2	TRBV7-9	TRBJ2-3	CASSSLGASGVLVDTQYF	TGTGCCAGCAGCTCCCTCGGGGCTAGCGGGGTCCTAGTGGATACGCAGTATTTT
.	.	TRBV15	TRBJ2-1	CASGYGYEQFF	TGTGCGAGCGGGTACGGCTATGAGCAGTTCTTC
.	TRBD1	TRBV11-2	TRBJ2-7	CASGPGPGQGSYEQYF	TGTGCCAGCGGCCCGGGACCGGGACAGGGATCCTACGAGCAGTACTTC
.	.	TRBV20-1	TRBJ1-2	CSARASDFDWDVGYTF	TGCAGTGCTAGAGCCTCTGACTTCGACTGGGATGTTGGCTACACCTTC
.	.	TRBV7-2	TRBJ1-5	CAGSSQRQPQHF	TGTGCCGGCAGCTCACAGCGACAGCCCCAGCATTTT
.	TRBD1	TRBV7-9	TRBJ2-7	CASSGWVTGGKDEQYF	TGTGCCAGCAGTGGTTGGGTGACAGGGGGTAAGGACGAGCAGTACTTC
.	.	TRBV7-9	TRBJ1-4	CASYWGEKLFF	TGTGCCAGCTACTGGGGGGAGAAACTGTTTTTT
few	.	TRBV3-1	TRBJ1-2	CASSQILDSNGYTF	TGTGCCAGCAGCCAGATACTCGACAGCAATGGCTACACCTTC
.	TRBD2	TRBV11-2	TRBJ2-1	CASSSLGTSGTNEQFF	TGTGCCAGCAGCTCCCTCGGGACTAGCGGTACAAATGAGCAGTTCTTC
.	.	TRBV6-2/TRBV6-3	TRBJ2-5	CASGSQETQYF	TGTGCCAGCGGGAGCCAAGAGACCCAGTACTTC
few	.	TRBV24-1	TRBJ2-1	CATSDTTYNEQFF	TGTGCCACCAGTGACACTACTTACAATGAGCAGTTCTTC
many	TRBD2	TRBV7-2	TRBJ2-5	CASSPPLAGGQETQYF	TGTGCCAGCAGCCCTCCCTTGGCGGGGGGCCAAGAGACCCAGTACTTC
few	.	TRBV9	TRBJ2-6	CASSVEARAAGANVLTF	TGTGCCAGCAGCGTAGAAGCTCGGGCAGCTGGGGCCAACGTCCTGACTTTC
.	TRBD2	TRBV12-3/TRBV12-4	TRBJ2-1	CASKLAGSSPNEQFF	TGTGCCAGCAAGTTAGCGGGATCTTCCCCTAATGAGCAGTTCTTC
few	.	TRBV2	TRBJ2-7	CASSGGPNSYEQYF	TGTGCCAGCAGTGGTGGGCCGAACTCCTACGAGCAGTACTTC
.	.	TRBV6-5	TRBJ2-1	CASSYTRDRQFF	TGTGCCAGCAGTTACACGAGGGATAGGCAGTTCTTC
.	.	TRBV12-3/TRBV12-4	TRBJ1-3	CASRTTGNTIYF	TGTGCCAGCAGGACGACAGGAAACACCATATATTTT
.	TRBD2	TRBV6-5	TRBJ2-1	CASSYGLAVSNEQFF	TGTGCCAGCAGTTACGGACTAGCGGTCTCCAATGAGCAGTTCTTC
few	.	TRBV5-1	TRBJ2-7	CASSPYTSSYEQYF	TGCGCCAGCAGCCCGTACACAAGCTCCTACGAGCAGTACTTC
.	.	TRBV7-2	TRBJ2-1	CASGPGIGGNEQFF	TGTGCCAGCGGGCCGGGCATAGGAGGAAATGAGCAGTTCTTC
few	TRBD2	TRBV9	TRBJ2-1	CASSASGGRNEQFF	TGTGCCAGCAGCGCTAGCGGGGGTAGGAATGAGCAGTTCTTC
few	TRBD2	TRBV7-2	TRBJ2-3	CASSATGTSGITDTQYF	TGTGCCAGCAGCGCCACCGGGACTAGCGGGATCACAGATACGCAGTATTTT
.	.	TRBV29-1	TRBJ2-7	CSASISSYEQYF	TGCAGCGCGTCCATTAGCTCCTACGAGCAGTACTTC
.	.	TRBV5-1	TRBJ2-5	CASSLLEGEETQYF	TGCGCCAGCAGCTTGCTTGAAGGGGAAGAGACCCAGTACTTC
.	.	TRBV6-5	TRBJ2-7	CASRIRDINYEQYF	TGTGCCAGCAGGATCCGGGACATAAACTACGAGCAGTACTTC
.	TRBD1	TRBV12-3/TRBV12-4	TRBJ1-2	CASIQGGYGYTF	TGTGCCAGCATCCAGGGGGGCTATGGCTACACCTTC
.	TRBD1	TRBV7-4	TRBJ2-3	CASSPRQGNTDTQYF	TGTGCCAGCAGCCCCCGACAGGGGAATACAGATACGCAGTATTTT